This is a list of T cell receptor beta chains from one sample in a study of monozygotic twins with inflammatory bowel disease. Following a re-call of the 5' RACE reads, TCRdb has one entry per CDR3 protein and lacks DNA. In all, the sample yields some 150,000 distinct CDR3 sequences. Input material: blood. The receptor set was obtained from a human donor with ulcerative colitis or Crohn's disease, or a healthy co-twin of an affected twin (not recorded which). Both conserved end residues are part of each CDR3. Size values are once, few and many counts, or a class for expanded clones, and some rows have none.

v_call	clone_size	j_call	cdr3_aa
TRBV3-1	NA	TRBJ2-2	CASSHVNTGELFF
TRBV5-6	NA	TRBJ2-3	CASSPGSDSTDTQYF
TRBV20-1	NA	TRBJ2-7	CSPDAIGTYEQYF
TRBV19	NA	TRBJ2-6	CASSIAGTVPSGANVLTF
TRBV5-1	NA	TRBJ1-6	CASSLGTGGGYSYNSPLHF
TRBV29-1	NA	TRBJ2-3	CSSKLAGSTDTQYF
TRBV28	NA	TRBJ2-2	CASSPPGGTLTGELFF
TRBV5-6	NA	TRBJ2-1	CASSLGPSRIWSYNEQFF
TRBV18	NA	TRBJ2-2	CASSPRGQGANTGELFF
TRBV3-1	NA	TRBJ1-1	CASSRTGPDTEAFF
TRBV24-1	NA	TRBJ2-1	CATSDPDGGYNEQFF
TRBV14	NA	TRBJ2-2	CASSPGGGELFF
TRBV5-1	NA	TRBJ1-1	CASSLEPVRPEAFF
TRBV7-2	NA	TRBJ1-4	CASSGPMKKLFF
TRBV30	NA	TRBJ2-7	CAWSVLAGAYEQYF
TRBV28	NA	TRBJ1-1	CASRADTEAFF
TRBV6-2/TRBV6-3	NA	TRBJ1-5	CASSYRNRGQPQHF
TRBV19	NA	TRBJ1-2	CAIPSLTGTGAGYTF
TRBV20-1	NA	TRBJ1-2	CSGRDRAYGYTF
TRBV5-4	NA	TRBJ2-7	CASSLGTSGRMEEQYF
TRBV5-4	NA	TRBJ1-2	CASSVTGGITF
TRBV20-1	NA	TRBJ1-4	CSARTAGAAGKLFF
TRBV6-1	NA	TRBJ1-1	CASSAQGFGTEAFF
TRBV28	NA	TRBJ2-5	CASSLHTSPETQYF
TRBV20-1	NA	TRBJ2-1	CSASQLNEQFF
TRBV12-3/TRBV12-4	NA	TRBJ2-3	CASTPGDTVDTQYF
TRBV11-2	NA	TRBJ1-4	CASSRSGEVEKLFF
TRBV7-8	NA	TRBJ2-7	CASSTPTGALKNEQYF
TRBV7-9	medium-sized	TRBJ1-5	CASSLGTGNQPQHF
TRBV12-3/TRBV12-4	NA	TRBJ1-2	CASSPPTGDYGYTF
TRBV24-1	NA	TRBJ2-7	CATSSPRTQGANEQYF